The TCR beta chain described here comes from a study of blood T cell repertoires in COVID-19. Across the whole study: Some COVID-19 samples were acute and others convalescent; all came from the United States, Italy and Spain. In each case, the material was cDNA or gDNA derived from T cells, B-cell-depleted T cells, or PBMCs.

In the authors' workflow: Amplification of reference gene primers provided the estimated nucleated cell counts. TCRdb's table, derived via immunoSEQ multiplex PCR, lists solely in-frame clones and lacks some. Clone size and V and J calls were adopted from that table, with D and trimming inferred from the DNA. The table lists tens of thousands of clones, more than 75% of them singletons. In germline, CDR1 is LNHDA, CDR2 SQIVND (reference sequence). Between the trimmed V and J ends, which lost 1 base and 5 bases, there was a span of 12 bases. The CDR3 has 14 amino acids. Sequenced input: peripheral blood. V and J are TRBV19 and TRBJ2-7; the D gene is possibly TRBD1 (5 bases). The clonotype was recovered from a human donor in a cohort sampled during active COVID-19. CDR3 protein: CASSIGQGRDEQYF. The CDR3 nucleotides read TGTGCCAGTAGTATAGGTCAGGGAAGGGACGAGCAGTACTTC.